The 22 T cell receptor beta chains listed next were all sequenced from one sample in a study of T-cell memory formation after mild COVID-19. TCRdb re-analysed the 5' RACE reads in MiXCR, keeping a single row per CDR3 protein. Of just under 150,000 distinct CDR3 sequences detected, about 5.7% appear once; the ten largest clones hold roughly 2.1%. Sequencing input: PBMCs or a T cell subset sorted from them (not recorded which). The source of these receptors is an adult woman who had mild COVID-19 (a few samples of this study predate the infection). Cell type and time point are not known.

This clonotype has ten or more counts. The chain uses TRBV5-1 and TRBJ2-1, with unresolved D. This CDR3 has 15 residues. V shed 2 bases and J shed 4 bases, with 13 bases lying between them. Germline V lookup: CDR1 SGHRS, CDR2 YFSETQ. Written as DNA, the CDR3 is TGCGCCAGCAGCTTACAAGCGCCAGGTTACAATGAGCAGTTCTTC. This translates into CASSLQAPGYNEQFF.

The CDR3 DNA is TGTGCCAGCAGTGAAACCTACGTCCCGACGGGCGCAGGAAACACCATATATTTT. Translation: CASSETYVPTGAGNTIYF. The J gene is TRBJ1-3, the V gene TRBV25-1, with unresolved D. V shed 2 bases and J shed 4 bases, with 21 bases lying between them. CDR3 length: 18 amino acids. Germline lookup yields CDR1 MGHDK and CDR2 SYGVNS.

Many counts were recorded for this clonotype. The rearrangement links TRBV4-2 to TRBJ1-1, with no clear D. Germline CDR1 LGHNA, CDR2 YNFKEQ. The ends were cut back, 1 base at V and 1 base at J, with 16 bases in the middle. The CDR3 has 17 amino acids. CDR3 sequence reads: CASSQVGRRIQNTEAFF. The CDR3 DNA is TGTGCCAGCAGCCAAGTAGGGAGACGGATACAGAACACTGAAGCTTTCTTT.

This clonotype was observed a handful of times. This chain joins TRBV20-1 and TRBJ2-1; 8 bases are a match to TRBD1. This CDR3 has 18 residues. The trim removed 5 bases at V and 0 bases at J, leaving 15 bases unmatched. CDR1 DFQATT and CDR2 SNEGSKA come from the germline V gene (reference sequence). This CDR3 is CSARSRGPRDSSYNEQFF. The DNA of the CDR3 is TGCAGTGCTCGCTCCAGGGGGCCTCGGGACTCCTCCTACAATGAGCAGTTCTTC.

This clonotype was recorded at least ten times. This chain links TRBV11-2 with TRBJ2-1, with unresolved D. CDR3 size: 13 residues. CDR1 and CDR2 from the germline V gene are SGHAT and FQNNGV. Trimming took off 2 bases at V and 9 bases at J, with 11 bases between the two ends. The CDR3 DNA is TGTGCCAGCAGCTTATCCCTCGGGCGTGAGCAGTTCTTC. It is translated as CASSLSLGREQFF.

In this sample, this clonotype turned up a few times. The V and J genes are TRBV24-1 and TRBJ2-7; 9 bases map to TRBD2. CDR3 length: 16 residues. Unmatched junction bases numbered 11, after V lost 5 bases and J lost 4 bases. Germline V gene lookup returns CDR1 KGHDR and CDR2 SFDVKD. Here the CDR3 DNA reads TGTGCCACCAGTGGGCCGGCAGCGGGAGGTCTATACGAGCAGTACTTC. Translated, it gives CATSGPAAGGLYEQYF.

This chain uses TRBV4-1 with TRBJ2-6, with 7 bases identical to TRBD2. In germline, CDR1 is MGHRA, CDR2 YSYEKL. The trim removed 10 bases at V and 0 bases at J, leaving 9 bases unmatched. This CDR3 has 16 amino acids. CDR3 sequence reads: CATGEGKISGANVLTF. The DNA for the CDR3 is TGCGCCACCGGGGAGGGAAAGATCTCTGGGGCCAACGTCCTGACTTTC.

This clonotype appeared many times. The rearrangement uses TRBV12-3 or TRBV12-4 and TRBJ1-2; D might be TRBD1 (6 bases). The V end lost 4 bases, the J end lost 4 bases, and 13 bases lay between the germline ends. CDR3 length: 14 residues. The CDR3 DNA reads as TGTGCCAGCAGTTCCACAGGGAAAATCTATGGCTACACCTTC. Translating gives CASSSTGKIYGYTF.

Here the CDR3 reads CASRIEDSGNTIYF. In DNA form, the CDR3 reads TGTGCCAGCAGGATAGAAGATTCTGGAAACACCATATATTTT. J is TRBJ1-3 and V is TRBV6-1, with D uncertain. Germline loops: CDR1 MNHNS, CDR2 SASEGT. V lost 6 bases to trimming and J lost 1 base, with 10 bases between them. The CDR3 consists of 14 residues.

This clonotype was recorded many times. The J gene is TRBJ2-3, the V gene TRBV6-2 or TRBV6-3, with 7 bases lining up with TRBD2. Germline values: CDR1 MNHEY, CDR2 SVGEGT. Trimming cost V 7 bases and J 2 bases; bases outside gene matches: 6. The CDR3 totals 14 residues. The CDR3 reads CASKTRGITDTQYF. CDR3 nucleotide sequence: TGTGCCAGCAAGACGCGGGGGATCACAGATACGCAGTATTTT.

CDR3 nucleotides: TGTGCCACCAGTGACGGGGTTTCGGGGGAGCTGTTTTTT. Translation: CATSDGVSGELFF. The chain employs TRBV24-1 and TRBJ2-2, with D possibly matching TRBD2 (5 bases). V lost 4 bases to trimming and J lost 8 bases, with 10 bases between them. Germline lookup yields CDR1 KGHDR and CDR2 SFDVKD. The length of the CDR3 is 13 residues.

This clonotype was recorded a few times. This chain links TRBV18 with TRBJ1-3; TRBD1 matches at 10 bases. J gave up 1 base and V 4 bases, and 10 bases lay outside the gene matches. CDR3 size: 18 residues. Germline V gives CDR1 KGHSH, CDR2 LQKENI. The CDR3 sequence is CASSQMDRGRNSGNTIYF. The CDR3 coding sequence is TGTGCCAGCTCACAAATGGACAGGGGGAGGAATTCTGGAAACACCATATATTTT.

This clonotype was picked up many times. V gene TRBV21-1 combines with J gene TRBJ1-1. TRBV21-1 is described as a pseudogene. The CDR3 covers 15 residues. CDR3 sequence reads: CASSKLSWLITEAFF. The CDR3 region has the DNA TGTGCCAGCAGCAAACTGAGTTGGCTGATCACTGAAGCTTTCTTT.

CDR3 bases: TGTGCCAGCAGCCCTGGGACAGGGTTTTCTGATACGCAGTATTTT. Protein product: CASSPGTGFSDTQYF. V gene TRBV7-2 combines with J gene TRBJ2-3, with 9 bases aligning to TRBD1. CDR1 and CDR2 (germline): SGHTA, FQGNSA. J lost 6 bases, V lost 5 bases, and 9 bases had no gene match. The CDR3 length is 15 residues.

This clonotype was counted only a few times. This chain connects TRBV18 to TRBJ1-6, with unresolved D. Germline CDR1 is KGHSH and CDR2 is LQKENI. The CDR3 length is 12 residues. The CDR3 loop reads CASGSYNSPLHF. Here the CDR3 DNA reads TGTGCTTCGGGCTCCTATAATTCACCCCTCCACTTT.

This clonotype was observed many times. The chain employs TRBV5-1 and TRBJ1-1; 9 bases are a match to TRBD1. CDR1 is SGHRS, CDR2 YFSETQ, per germline. The CDR3 has 18 residues. Trimming removed 6 bases from V and 0 bases from J; junction bases left unmatched: 15. The CDR3 DNA follows: TGCGCCAGCAAAACTTTACCCCGGGACAGGGTCATGAACACTGAAGCTTTCTTT. It encodes CASKTLPRDRVMNTEAFF.

This clonotype occurred many times. The chain links TRBV20-1 to TRBJ1-2, with D perhaps matching TRBD1 (5 bases). Between the trimmed V and J ends, which lost 0 bases and 4 bases, there was a span of 12 bases. This CDR3 contains 14 residues. Germline assignment: CDR1 DFQATT and CDR2 SNEGSKA (reference sequence). The CDR3: CSAREGTGLYGYTF. DNA for the CDR3: TGCAGTGCTAGAGAGGGCACGGGACTCTATGGCTACACCTTC.

This clonotype was seen a handful of times. The chain employs TRBV5-3 and TRBJ2-2; possibly TRBD1 for D (6 bases). TRBV5-3 is treated as an ORF (open reading frame) with a function not yet certain. V lost 10 bases to trimming and J lost 4 bases, with 23 bases between them. CDR3 length equals 16 residues. In nucleotides, the CDR3 is TGTGCCGGCCCCAGACAGGTGACTTCGGGCACCGGGGAGCTGTTTTTT. This translates into CAGPRQVTSGTGELFF.

The sample holds a few counts of this clonotype. This chain uses TRBV7-2 with TRBJ2-7, with 7 nucleotides matching TRBD2. Trimming removed 3 bases from V and 3 bases from J; junction bases left unmatched: 8. Germline lookup yields CDR1 SGHTA and CDR2 FQGNSA. CDR3 length: 15 amino acids. The CDR3 loop reads CASSFRASGHYEQYF. The DNA of the CDR3 is TGTGCCAGCAGCTTTAGGGCTAGCGGACACTACGAGCAGTACTTC. The full variable domain, rest sourced from reference TRBV7-2 and TRBJ2-7, is GAGVSQSPSNKVTEKGKDVELRCDPISGHTALYWYRQSLGQGLEFLIYFQGNSAPDKSGLPSDRFSAERTGGSVSTLTIQRTQQEDSAVYLCASSFRASGHYEQYFGPGTRLTVT.

This clonotype was counted between two and nine times. The rearrangement links TRBV2 to TRBJ2-2; D might be TRBD1 (6 bases). Deletions cut 7 bases from V and 3 bases from J, with 15 bases between. The CDR3 runs 15 residues. Germline values: CDR1 SNHLY, CDR2 FYNNEI. CDR3 amino acids: CASNSWDTYTGELFF. For the CDR3, the DNA is TGTGCCAGCAATTCGTGGGACACGTACACCGGGGAGCTGTTTTTT.

This clonotype was observed a few times. The chain employs TRBV5-1 and TRBJ2-3; 7 nucleotides line up with TRBD1. The germline V gene has CDR1 SGHRS and CDR2 YFSETQ. This CDR3 has 16 residues. V dropped 0 bases and J dropped 3; count of bases not matched to a gene: 7. CDR3 DNA: TGCGCCAGCAGCTTGGAATGGGACAGTGGAACAGATACGCAGTATTTT. It encodes CASSLEWDSGTDTQYF.

Only a few counts were recorded for this clonotype. The chain has TRBV7-2 and TRBJ2-1; D not resolved. V was clipped by 5 bases and J by 10 bases, with 9 bases between them. The CDR3 has 11 residues. Germline V gives CDR1 SGHTA, CDR2 FQGNSA. The DNA of the CDR3 is TGTGCCAGCAGCCAGGCGAGGGAGCAGTTCTTC. Amino acid sequence: CASSQAREQFF.